Listed below are T cell receptor beta chains from one sample, sequenced in a study of beta chain features in type 1 diabetes. Sequencing was performed with immunoSEQ multiplex PCR; in TCRdb, only in-frame clones are kept and a portion is missing. The sample includes some 44,000 clones, over 50% of them seen just once. Sequenced material: Tregs from blood. All receptors derive from a young woman in good health. Each CDR3 is given with its conserved first and last residue. Fields, in order: V gene, J gene, clone size, D gene, CDR3 protein, CDR3 DNA. The D gene is left open where the match is weak. Clone size is shown for a subset of rows, as once, few, many or a class of expanded clone.

v_call: TRBV29-1
j_call: TRBJ1-2
clone_size: .
d_call: TRBD1
cdr3_aa: CSVAPPGQGYGYTF
cdr3_nt: TGCAGCGTTGCCCCCCCGGGACAGGGCTATGGCTACACCTTC

v_call: TRBV4-3
j_call: TRBJ1-2
clone_size: .
d_call: TRBD1
cdr3_aa: CASSAGDGQGNYGYTF
cdr3_nt: TGCGCCAGCAGCGCCGGGGACGGACAGGGGAACTATGGCTACACCTTC

v_call: TRBV19
j_call: TRBJ1-5
clone_size: .
d_call: TRBD1
cdr3_aa: CASSSMGDRGYPERQPQHF
cdr3_nt: TGTGCCAGTAGTTCCATGGGGGACAGGGGTTACCCGGAGCGGCAGCCCCAGCATTTT

v_call: TRBV4-3
j_call: TRBJ2-5
clone_size: few
d_call: TRBD2
cdr3_aa: CASSQPGLGYGETQYF
cdr3_nt: TGCGCCAGCAGCCAACCGGGACTAGGGTATGGAGAGACCCAGTACTTC

v_call: TRBV4-2
j_call: TRBJ2-7
clone_size: .
d_call: TRBD2
cdr3_aa: CASSQVLLARERAYEQYF
cdr3_nt: TGTGCCAGCAGCCAAGTGTTACTGGCGCGGGAGCGAGCCTACGAGCAGTACTTC

v_call: TRBV27
j_call: TRBJ2-3
clone_size: few
d_call: TRBD2
cdr3_aa: CASSWGLAGGYTQYF
cdr3_nt: TGTGCCAGCAGTTGGGGACTAGCGGGAGGGTATACGCAGTATTTT

v_call: TRBV7-9
j_call: TRBJ2-5
clone_size: .
d_call: TRBD2
cdr3_aa: CASSLVGGSRLETQYF
cdr3_nt: TGTGCCAGCAGCCTGGTGGGAGGGAGCCGGCTAGAGACCCAGTACTTC

v_call: TRBV7-9
j_call: TRBJ1-5
clone_size: .
d_call: TRBD1
cdr3_aa: CASSPGTGADQPQHF
cdr3_nt: TGTGCCAGCAGCCCCGGGACAGGGGCGGATCAGCCCCAGCATTTT

v_call: TRBV18
j_call: TRBJ2-1
clone_size: few
d_call: .
cdr3_aa: CASSPVMYNEQFF
cdr3_nt: TGTGCCAGCTCACCTGTCATGTACAATGAGCAGTTCTTC

v_call: TRBV7-3
j_call: TRBJ2-3
clone_size: .
d_call: TRBD2
cdr3_aa: CASSLSGRGDTQYF
cdr3_nt: TGTGCCAGCAGCTTGAGCGGGAGGGGAGATACGCAGTATTTT

v_call: TRBV30
j_call: TRBJ2-7
clone_size: once
d_call: .
cdr3_aa: CAWSVAGYEQYF
cdr3_nt: TGTGCCTGGAGTGTCGCCGGGTACGAGCAGTACTTC

v_call: TRBV5-3
j_call: TRBJ2-2
clone_size: .
d_call: TRBD1
cdr3_aa: CASSFRDRNTGELFF
cdr3_nt: TGTGCCAGCAGCTTCCGGGACAGGAACACCGGGGAGCTGTTTTTT

v_call: TRBV18
j_call: TRBJ2-5
clone_size: few
d_call: .
cdr3_aa: CASSPRRGETQYF
cdr3_nt: TGTGCCAGCTCACCACGTAGGGGTGAGACCCAGTACTTC

v_call: TRBV23-1
j_call: TRBJ1-2
clone_size: few
d_call: .
cdr3_aa: CASSPFISGLSYGYTF
cdr3_nt: TGCGCCAGCAGTCCCTTCATTTCGGGATTGAGCTATGGCTACACCTTC

v_call: TRBV29-1
j_call: TRBJ2-5
clone_size: few
d_call: TRBD2
cdr3_aa: CSVEGGRKETQYF
cdr3_nt: TGCAGCGTTGAAGGCGGGAGGAAGGAGACCCAGTACTTC

v_call: TRBV19
j_call: TRBJ2-7
clone_size: few
d_call: TRBD1
cdr3_aa: CATKGQGYGEQYF
cdr3_nt: TGTGCCACCAAAGGACAGGGGTATGGCGAGCAGTACTTC

v_call: TRBV29-1
j_call: TRBJ1-2
clone_size: few
d_call: .
cdr3_aa: CSVRQQNYGYTF
cdr3_nt: TGCAGCGTAAGACAGCAAAACTATGGCTACACCTTC

v_call: TRBV13
j_call: TRBJ2-7
clone_size: once
d_call: TRBD2
cdr3_aa: CASSPSGASGTYEQYF
cdr3_nt: TGTGCCAGCAGCCCCTCTGGGGCTAGCGGTACCTACGAGCAGTACTTC

v_call: TRBV6-5
j_call: TRBJ1-1
clone_size: .
d_call: TRBD1
cdr3_aa: CASSEWTGRTQAFF
cdr3_nt: TGTGCCAGCAGTGAATGGACAGGGAGGACCCAAGCTTTCTTT

v_call: TRBV4-1
j_call: TRBJ1-5
clone_size: few
d_call: .
cdr3_aa: CASSLQGGNQPQHF
cdr3_nt: TGCGCCAGCAGCCTACAGGGCGGAAATCAGCCCCAGCATTTT

v_call: TRBV30
j_call: TRBJ2-7
clone_size: once
d_call: .
cdr3_aa: CAWKGSGKSYEQYF
cdr3_nt: TGTGCCTGGAAGGGGTCAGGGAAAAGCTACGAGCAGTACTTC

v_call: TRBV11-2
j_call: TRBJ2-7
clone_size: .
d_call: .
cdr3_aa: CASSFNREQYF
cdr3_nt: TGTGCCAGCAGCTTTAACCGGGAGCAGTACTTC

v_call: TRBV7-2
j_call: TRBJ1-4
clone_size: .
d_call: TRBD1
cdr3_aa: CAGSPRQGEGEKLFF
cdr3_nt: TGTGCCGGCAGCCCCCGACAGGGTGAGGGTGAAAAACTGTTTTTT

v_call: TRBV2
j_call: TRBJ2-2
clone_size: .
d_call: TRBD1
cdr3_aa: CASLGQGLANTGELFF
cdr3_nt: TGTGCCAGCTTGGGACAGGGATTGGCGAACACCGGGGAGCTGTTTTTT

v_call: TRBV5-1
j_call: TRBJ2-5
clone_size: .
d_call: .
cdr3_aa: CASSARRARETQYF
cdr3_nt: TGCGCCAGCAGCGCCCGCAGGGCGAGGGAGACCCAGTACTTC

v_call: TRBV10-3
j_call: TRBJ2-7
clone_size: .
d_call: .
cdr3_aa: CAISELTGSKRVMTYEQYF
cdr3_nt: TGTGCCATCAGTGAACTGACAGGCTCCAAAAGGGTCATGACCTACGAGCAGTACTTC

v_call: TRBV30
j_call: TRBJ1-2
clone_size: few
d_call: .
cdr3_aa: CASAELAYGYTF
cdr3_nt: TGTGCCTCCGCGGAGTTGGCCTATGGCTACACCTTC

v_call: TRBV2
j_call: TRBJ2-7
clone_size: .
d_call: .
cdr3_aa: CASSTGTSHEQYF
cdr3_nt: TGTGCCAGCAGTACCGGGACTTCCCACGAGCAGTACTTC

v_call: TRBV7-2
j_call: TRBJ2-5
clone_size: few
d_call: TRBD1
cdr3_aa: CASSLAGQGVQETQYF
cdr3_nt: TGTGCCAGCAGCTTGGCGGGACAGGGCGTACAAGAGACCCAGTACTTC

v_call: TRBV27
j_call: TRBJ1-6
clone_size: few
d_call: .
cdr3_aa: CASSLGGAPNSPLHF
cdr3_nt: TGTGCCAGCAGTTTAGGGGGGGCGCCGAATTCACCCCTCCACTTT

v_call: TRBV27
j_call: TRBJ2-5
clone_size: few
d_call: .
cdr3_aa: CASSPQGRWGQETQYF
cdr3_nt: TGTGCCAGCAGTCCACAGGGAAGGTGGGGACAAGAGACCCAGTACTTC

v_call: TRBV28
j_call: TRBJ1-1
clone_size: .
d_call: TRBD1
cdr3_aa: CASRGTGGWRNTEAFF
cdr3_nt: TGTGCCAGCAGGGGGACAGGGGGCTGGAGGAACACTGAAGCTTTCTTT

v_call: TRBV7-2
j_call: TRBJ2-4
clone_size: .
d_call: .
cdr3_aa: CASRGPGQANIQYF
cdr3_nt: TGTGCCAGCAGAGGTCCGGGACAAGCAAACATTCAGTACTTC

v_call: TRBV6-6
j_call: TRBJ1-2
clone_size: few
d_call: .
cdr3_aa: CASTKPNQGNYGYTF
cdr3_nt: TGTGCCAGCACCAAGCCGAATCAGGGGAACTATGGCTACACCTTC

v_call: TRBV7-9
j_call: TRBJ1-1
clone_size: .
d_call: TRBD1
cdr3_aa: CASSLKTGWTEAFF
cdr3_nt: TGTGCCAGCAGCTTAAAGACAGGGTGGACTGAAGCTTTCTTT

v_call: TRBV6-1
j_call: TRBJ2-1
clone_size: .
d_call: TRBD2
cdr3_aa: CASSVLAGNSPFNEQFF
cdr3_nt: TGTGCCAGCAGTGTCCTAGCGGGAAACTCCCCCTTCAATGAGCAGTTCTTC

v_call: TRBV5-8
j_call: TRBJ1-5
clone_size: few
d_call: TRBD1
cdr3_aa: CASRPTGSGGNQPQHF
cdr3_nt: TGTGCCAGCAGGCCGACAGGGAGTGGAGGCAATCAGCCCCAGCATTTT

v_call: TRBV29-1
j_call: TRBJ2-1
clone_size: few
d_call: TRBD1
cdr3_aa: CSVAAGTGGGEQFF
cdr3_nt: TGCAGCGTTGCAGCAGGGACAGGGGGTGGAGAGCAGTTCTTC

v_call: TRBV23-1
j_call: TRBJ2-1
clone_size: .
d_call: TRBD1
cdr3_aa: CASSQTRGTGRFDEQFF
cdr3_nt: TGCGCCAGCAGTCAGACCCGTGGGACAGGGAGGTTCGATGAGCAGTTCTTC

v_call: TRBV9
j_call: TRBJ2-3
clone_size: .
d_call: .
cdr3_aa: CASSVALDTQYF
cdr3_nt: TGTGCCAGCAGCGTAGCTCTAGATACGCAGTATTTT

v_call: TRBV5-1
j_call: TRBJ1-1
clone_size: .
d_call: TRBD1
cdr3_aa: CASSEGQLNTEAFF
cdr3_nt: TGCGCCAGCAGCGAGGGACAGCTGAACACTGAAGCTTTCTTT

v_call: TRBV27
j_call: TRBJ2-5
clone_size: .
d_call: .
cdr3_aa: CASSLRQLRDGRETQYF
cdr3_nt: TGTGCCAGCAGTTTGCGGCAACTGCGGGATGGGAGAGAGACCCAGTACTTC